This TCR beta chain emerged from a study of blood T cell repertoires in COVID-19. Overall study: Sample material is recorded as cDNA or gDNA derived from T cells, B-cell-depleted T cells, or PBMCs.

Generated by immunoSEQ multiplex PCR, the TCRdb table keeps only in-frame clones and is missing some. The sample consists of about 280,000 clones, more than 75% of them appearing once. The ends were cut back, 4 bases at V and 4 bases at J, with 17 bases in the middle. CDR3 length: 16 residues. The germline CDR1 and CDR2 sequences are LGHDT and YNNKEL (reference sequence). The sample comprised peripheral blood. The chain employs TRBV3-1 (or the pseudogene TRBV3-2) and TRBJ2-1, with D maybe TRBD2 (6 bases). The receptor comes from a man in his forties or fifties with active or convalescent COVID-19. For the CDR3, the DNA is TGTGCCAGCAGCCGATACCTCCGGGACTCATACAATGAGCAGTTCTTC. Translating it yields CASSRYLRDSYNEQFF.